This entry lists 21 T cell receptor beta chains sequenced from one sample in a study of blood T cell repertoires in COVID-19. Produced via immunoSEQ multiplex PCR; TCRdb's table is partial and in-frame only. The data show 55,000 to 65,000 clones, over 80% seen once. Source material: peripheral blood. Receptor source: a woman of 80 years or more with acute or convalescent COVID-19.

The V call is TRBV18, the J call TRBJ1-2, with D unclear. In germline, CDR1 is KGHSH, CDR2 LQKENI. The CDR3 consists of 12 residues. Trimming shortened V by 2 bases and J by 14 bases, and 15 bases separated the two germline ends. The CDR3 coding sequence is TGTGCCAGCTCACCAGCCGGGGTAACTCGGACCTTC. This gives the protein CASSPAGVTRTF.

The chain is built from TRBV27 and TRBJ2-1, with D possibly TRBD1 on 6 matching bases. This CDR3 spans 15 amino acids. The germline V gene has CDR1 MNHEY and CDR2 SMNVEV (reference sequence). V gave up 4 bases and J gave up 9 bases, with 19 bases separating them. This chain's CDR3 is CASSYQGPPSGEQFF. The DNA of the CDR3 is TGTGCCAGCAGTTATCAGGGGCCGCCCTCCGGTGAGCAGTTCTTC.

The chain employs TRBV9 and TRBJ2-1; maybe TRBD2 (5 bases). CDR1 is SGDLS and CDR2 is YYNGEE in the germline V gene. The CDR3 contains 15 residues. The V and J ends lost 0 bases and 5 bases respectively, with 12 bases between them. In nucleotides, the CDR3 is TGTGCCAGCAGCGTAGAAGGACTCGACAACAATGAGCAGTTCTTC. It yields the protein CASSVEGLDNNEQFF.

The V call is TRBV4-2, the J call TRBJ1-4; maybe TRBD1 (6 bases). The CDR3 extends over 17 amino acids. Deletions cut 1 base from V and 3 bases from J, with 15 bases between. CDR1 is LGHNA and CDR2 is YNFKEQ in the germline V gene. CDR3 sequence: CASSQVPRQVANEKLFF. The DNA for the CDR3 is TGTGCCAGCAGCCAAGTCCCCCGACAGGTGGCTAATGAAAAACTGTTTTTT.

This clone came up a few times. This rearrangement joins TRBV6-5 to TRBJ1-2, with a weak D call TRBD1 (5 bases). Germline CDR1 is MNHEY and CDR2 is SVGAGI. V shed 6 bases and J shed 4 bases, with 18 bases lying between them. The CDR3 is 15 residues long. DNA of the CDR3: TGTGCCAGCAGGCCTCCGCTCGGGGACTCCTATGGCTACACCTTC. It translates to CASRPPLGDSYGYTF.

J is TRBJ1-5 and V is TRBV10-3, with TRBD1 as a possible D gene (6 bases). This CDR3 has 14 residues. Germline CDR1 reads ENHRY; CDR2 reads SYGVKD. V was cut by 1 base and J by 6 bases, with 10 bases left in between. This CDR3 reads CAISELAGAQPQHF. The CDR3 nucleotides read TGTGCCATCAGTGAGTTGGCGGGGGCTCAGCCCCAGCATTTT.

CDR3: CASSATELNTEAFF. CDR3 nucleotide sequence: TGTGCCAGCAGCGCTACAGAGTTGAACACTGAAGCTTTCTTT. V gene TRBV7-6 combines with J gene TRBJ1-1; unclear D gene. CDR1 and CDR2 from the germline V gene are SGHVS and FNYEAQ. The CDR3 spans 14 residues. V lost 5 bases and J lost 0, with 10 bases in between.

The chain couples TRBV29-1 to TRBJ2-7; D is uncertain. This CDR3 is 12 amino acids long. The germline gives CDR1 SQVTM, CDR2 ANQGSEA. V lost 5 bases, J lost 2 bases, and 10 bases lay in between. CDR3 sequence: CSVSEKPYEQYF. The CDR3 DNA follows: TGCAGCGTTAGCGAGAAACCCTACGAGCAGTACTTC.

This clone appeared a single time. This rearrangement joins TRBV20-1 to TRBJ1-2; D ambiguous. Germline V gene sequence: CDR1 DFQATT, CDR2 SNEGSKA (reference sequence). V was trimmed by 3 bases and J by 0 bases, leaving 14 bases between them. The CDR3 is made up of 15 amino acids. CDR3 region: CSASSGSLANYGYTF. In nucleotides, the CDR3 is TGCAGTGCTAGTTCGGGGTCACTCGCTAACTATGGCTACACCTTC.

V usage is TRBV19 and J usage is TRBJ1-1; D gene ambiguous. Germline V gives CDR1 LNHDA, CDR2 SQIVND (reference sequence). The CDR3 totals 12 residues. Trimming pared 7 bases from V and 1 base from J, leaving 7 bases between. The CDR3 nucleotides read TGTGCCAGTACGGCGGGGAACACTGAAGCTTTCTTT. Its protein is CASTAGNTEAFF.

The chain is built from TRBV7-3 and TRBJ2-3; 8 positions agree with TRBD1. Germline CDR1 and CDR2: SGHTA and FQGTGA. The CDR3 length is 15 residues. V shed 5 bases, J shed 3 bases, and the junction held 7 bases outside the gene matches. CDR3 DNA sequence: TGTGCCAGCAGCCGCGGGACAGGTGGGACAGATACGCAGTATTTT. Amino acid sequence: CASSRGTGGTDTQYF.

The chain employs TRBV5-1 and TRBJ2-1; 8 positions agree with TRBD1. The CDR3 runs to 14 residues. Germline values: CDR1 SGHRS, CDR2 YFSETQ. After removal of 4 bases from V and 4 bases from J, the junction contained 4 bases not matched to a gene. The CDR3 sequence is CASSPRTGYNEQFF. In DNA, the CDR3 is TGCGCCAGCAGCCCTAGGACAGGGTACAATGAGCAGTTCTTC.

The chain recombines TRBV28 with TRBJ2-7; 15 bases are shared with TRBD2. V dropped 4 bases and J dropped 4; count of bases not matched to a gene: 11. There are 18 residues in the CDR3. Germline V CDR1 and CDR2: MDHEN, SYDVKM. CDR3 residues: CASSSRPGTSGRLYEQYF. The CDR3 bases are TGTGCCAGCAGTTCGCGACCAGGGACTAGCGGGAGGCTATACGAGCAGTACTTC. The full variable domain, rest sourced from reference TRBV28 and TRBJ2-7, is DVKVTQSSRYLVKRTGEKVFLECVQDMDHENMFWYRQDPGLGLRLIYFSYDVKMKEKGDIPEGYSVSREKKERFSLILESASTNQTSMYLCASSSRPGTSGRLYEQYFGPGTRLTVT.

CDR3 sequence (DNA): TGTGCCACCAAGCTTAGAGGACTAGCGGTCCCTAGGGATGAGCAGTTCTTC. It encodes CATKLRGLAVPRDEQFF. The chain uses TRBV5-8 and TRBJ2-1; the match to TRBD2 covers 10 bases. The CDR3 sequence is 17 residues long. Germline V lookup: CDR1 SGHTS, CDR2 YDEGEE. Unmatched junction bases numbered 20, after V lost 9 bases and J lost 8 bases.

V is TRBV7-6 and J is TRBJ2-3; 7 positions agree with TRBD1. This CDR3 has 16 amino acids. Unmatched junction bases numbered 9, after V lost 1 base and J lost 5 bases. CDR1 and CDR2 from the germline V gene are SGHVS and FNYEAQ. CDR3: CASSLEPGQRGDTQYF. CDR3 sequence (DNA): TGTGCCAGCAGCTTAGAACCGGGACAGAGGGGAGATACGCAGTATTTT.

The chain combines TRBV24-1 with TRBJ2-1; D ambiguous. Germline values: CDR1 KGHDR, CDR2 SFDVKD. V was shortened by 8 bases and J by 0 bases, with 16 bases between the two germline ends. CDR3 size: 16 residues. For the CDR3, the DNA is TGTGCCACCACCACCCCGGGTCGCTCCTCCTACAATGAGCAGTTCTTC. As protein: CATTTPGRSSYNEQFF.

This clone was detected a few times. The J gene is TRBJ1-5, the V gene TRBV4-2; the match to TRBD1 covers 8 bases. The germline CDR1 and CDR2 sequences are LGHNA and YNFKEQ. The CDR3 is 16 residues long. With 0 bases clipped from V and 5 bases from J, the junction kept 6 bases outside the gene matches. CDR3 amino acids: CASSQDAWTGYQPQHF. For the CDR3, the DNA is TGTGCCAGCAGCCAAGATGCCTGGACAGGGTATCAGCCCCAGCATTTT.

V is TRBV3-1 (or the pseudogene TRBV3-2) and J is TRBJ2-2; D is undetermined. V gave up 6 bases and J gave up 4 bases, with 12 bases separating them. The germline CDR1 and CDR2 sequences are LGHDT and YNNKEL (reference sequence). The CDR3 is 14 amino acids. CDR3 loop: CASSQIMSTGELFF. The CDR3 DNA is TGTGCCAGCAGTCAAATTATGAGCACCGGGGAGCTGTTTTTT.

This chain uses TRBV5-6 with TRBJ1-1; no reliable D call. The CDR3 sequence is 12 residues long. Trimming pared 2 bases from V and 5 bases from J, leaving 7 bases between. The V gene's germline CDR1 is SGHDT and CDR2 YYEEEE. The DNA of the CDR3 is TGTGCCAGCAGCTTTTCTCTGACTGAAGCTTTCTTT. Translated: CASSFSLTEAFF.

The chain is built from TRBV5-1 and TRBJ2-7; D possibly corresponds to TRBD2 (7 bases). The length of the CDR3 is 12 residues. CDR1 is SGHRS, CDR2 YFSETQ, per germline. With 2 bases removed from V and 6 bases from J, the gap between germline ends came to 9 bases. CDR3: CASSFGGAEQYF. The CDR3 nucleotides read TGCGCCAGCAGCTTTGGGGGGGCCGAGCAGTACTTC. Filled out from reference TRBV5-1 and TRBJ2-7, the complete variable domain reads KAGVTQTPRYLIKTRGQQVTLSCSPISGHRSVSWYQQTPGQGLQFLFEYFSETQRNKGNFPGRFSGRQFSNSRSEMNVSTLELGDSALYLCASSFGGAEQYFGPGTRLTVT.

This clone occurred a few times. The J gene is TRBJ2-7, the V gene TRBV28; TRBD1 matches 9 bases. The CDR3 is made up of 15 amino acids. In germline, CDR1 is MDHEN, CDR2 SYDVKM. After removal of 4 bases from V and 5 bases from J, the junction contained 9 bases not matched to a gene. The CDR3 loop is CASSSGRTGAHEQYF. The CDR3 nucleotides read TGTGCCAGCAGTTCGGGAAGGACAGGGGCCCACGAGCAGTACTTC. The full variable domain, rest sourced from reference TRBV28 and TRBJ2-7, is DVKVTQSSRYLVKRTGEKVFLECVQDMDHENMFWYRQDPGLGLRLIYFSYDVKMKEKGDIPEGYSVSREKKERFSLILESASTNQTSMYLCASSSGRTGAHEQYFGPGTRLTVT.